The rows below give T cell receptor beta chains drawn from one sample of a study of T cells after yellow fever vaccination. Using its own MiXCR run on the 5' RACE reads, TCRdb lists one record per CDR3 protein. The data contain 510,000 or so distinct CDR3 sequences, under 25% of them singletons. The source material was PBMCs, sampled 15 days after the yellow fever booster vaccination. The receptors stem from a man younger than 40 who received the YFV17D yellow fever vaccine. Each CDR3 is given with its conserved first and last residue. A D gene is named only where the DNA matches it firmly. Clone size is given for some rows only: seen once, a few or many times, or a class if the clone is expanded.

TRBV29-1	few	TRBD2	14	TRBJ2-1	TGCAGCGCCCGAGCGGGAGGTTCCTACAATGAGCAGTTCTTC	CSARAGGSYNEQFF
TRBV28	few	TRBD2	14	TRBJ2-7	TGTGCCAGCAGTTGGGCTAGCGGAGACTACGAGCAGTACTTC	CASSWASGDYEQYF
TRBV28	NA	NA	12	TRBJ1-1	TGTGCCAGCAGCTTAGAGGGCATGCGAGCTTTCTTT	CASSLEGMRAFF
TRBV6-2/TRBV6-3	NA	TRBD2	15	TRBJ2-7	TGTGCCAGCAGGAGGGCAGCGGGGAACTCCTACGAGCAGTACTTC	CASRRAAGNSYEQYF
TRBV24-1	NA	NA	13	TRBJ2-1	TGTGCCACCAGTGATTCCAGCCTGGGTGAGCAGTTCTTC	CATSDSSLGEQFF
TRBV9	NA	NA	14	TRBJ2-2	TGTGCCAGCAGCTCCTACTCGCAGTACGGGGAGCTGTTTTTT	CASSSYSQYGELFF
TRBV7-2	few	NA	15	TRBJ2-5	TGTGCCAGCAGCTACCAAGGGGGAAGCGGAGAGACCCAGTACTTC	CASSYQGGSGETQYF
TRBV14	many	NA	12	TRBJ2-7	TGTGCCAGCAGCCAAGATCCGAACGAGCAGTACTTC	CASSQDPNEQYF
TRBV6-2/TRBV6-3	NA	NA	18	TRBJ2-1	TGTGCCAGCAGTTACACAGACCTGGACCCGAGCTCCTACAATGAGCAGTTCTTC	CASSYTDLDPSSYNEQFF
TRBV20-1	NA	NA	14	TRBJ2-7	TGCAGTGCTTTACGGAGGGGATCCTCCTACGAGCAGTACTTC	CSALRRGSSYEQYF
TRBV20-1	NA	TRBD2	13	TRBJ2-7	TGCAGTGCTATGTCAAGCGGGAGTAGCGAGCAGTACTTC	CSAMSSGSSEQYF
TRBV3-1	few	NA	15	TRBJ2-7	TGTGCCAGCAGCCAAATGTGGGCTTCTACCTACGAGCAGTACTTC	CASSQMWASTYEQYF
TRBV11-2	NA	NA	16	TRBJ2-1	TGTGCCAGCAGCTTAACGGGCTGGAGCTCCTACAATGAGCAGTTCTTC	CASSLTGWSSYNEQFF
TRBV5-4	few	NA	15	TRBJ2-1	TGTGCCAGCAGCTTGGAGGACTTCTCCTACAATGAGCAGTTCTTC	CASSLEDFSYNEQFF
TRBV20-1	NA	NA	11	TRBJ1-1	TGCAGTGCTACCCCGAAGGGGGAATCTTTCTTT	CSATPKGESFF
TRBV5-1	NA	NA	14	TRBJ1-3	TGCGCCAGCAGCTTGGACGGAATGGGAAACACCATATATTTT	CASSLDGMGNTIYF
TRBV9	NA	TRBD2	15	TRBJ2-1	TGTGCCAGCAGGGAAGGGACTAGCGGGAGTGATGAGCAGTTCTTC	CASREGTSGSDEQFF
TRBV18	NA	TRBD1	16	TRBJ1-2	TGTGCCAGCTCACTCGGGACAGCAAGCCCTAACTATGGCTACACCTTC	CASSLGTASPNYGYTF
TRBV7-6	NA	TRBD2	15	TRBJ2-1	TGTGCCAGCAGCTTACTAGCGGGAGGGCCAGCTGAGCAGTTCTTC	CASSLLAGGPAEQFF
TRBV6-2/TRBV6-3	many	NA	13	TRBJ2-1	TGTGCCAGCAGGCCCAGCTCCTACAATGAGCAGTTCTTC	CASRPSSYNEQFF
TRBV12-3/TRBV12-4	NA	NA	16	TRBJ2-7	TGTGCCAGCAGTTTAGTCCGGGAAATACCCCCCTACGAGCAGTACTTC	CASSLVREIPPYEQYF
TRBV5-1	NA	TRBD2	16	TRBJ2-1	TGCGCCAGCAGCTTGCCCCGCGGGGGAATCTACAATGAGCAGTTCTTC	CASSLPRGGIYNEQFF
TRBV6-1	NA	NA	14	TRBJ1-2	TGTGCCAGCAGTGAAGGGACGCGGCTGTATGGCTACACCTTC	CASSEGTRLYGYTF
TRBV5-1	NA	NA	15	TRBJ2-3	TGCGCCAGCAGCTTGAGTGGGGGCTCGGAGTCGACGCAGTATTTT	CASSLSGGSESTQYF
TRBV6-1	few	NA	17	TRBJ2-5	TGTGCCAGCAGTCCTCGGGACACCTGGAGTCTCTCCGAGACCCAGTACTTC	CASSPRDTWSLSETQYF
TRBV6-1	few	NA	15	TRBJ2-2	TGTGCCAGCAGTACACAGGGGACTTACACCGGGGAGCTGTTTTTT	CASSTQGTYTGELFF
TRBV5-1	few	NA	13	TRBJ1-2	TGCGCCAGCAGCGCCGGGGATCCAGATGGCTACACCTTC	CASSAGDPDGYTF
TRBV5-6	few	NA	13	TRBJ2-7	TGTGCCAGCAGCTTATCTAACCGTTACGAGCAGTACTTC	CASSLSNRYEQYF
TRBV4-3	NA	TRBD2	13	TRBJ2-2	TGCGCCAGCAGAGCGGGATACACCGGGGAGCTGTTTTTT	CASRAGYTGELFF
TRBV6-6	NA	NA	12	TRBJ2-1	TGTGCCAGCAGCCCCGAGACAGTTGAGCAGTTCTTC	CASSPETVEQFF
TRBV5-1	many	NA	18	TRBJ2-7	TGCGCCAGCAGCTTGGCGGAAAGTAGCGGTGTGAGCTCCTACGAGCAGTACTTC	CASSLAESSGVSSYEQYF
TRBV5-1	few	NA	13	TRBJ2-2	TGTGCCAGCAGTGGTGGGGACACCGGGGAGCTGTTTTTT	CASSGGDTGELFF
TRBV10-1	few	TRBD2	16	TRBJ2-1	TGCGCCAGCAGGACGGGGTCGCTAGCGGGAAACAATGAGCAGTTCTTC	CASRTGSLAGNNEQFF
TRBV1	NA	NA	14	TRBJ1-5	TGCAGTGCTAGACCGTCTACCGACAATCAGCCCCTGCATTTT	CSARPSTDNQPLHF
TRBV9	NA	TRBD2	17	TRBJ2-1	TGTGCCAGCAGCCGACGGACTAGCGGGAGTGTTTTGAATGAGCAGTTCTTC	CASSRRTSGSVLNEQFF
TRBV7-2	few	TRBD2	15	TRBJ2-1	TGTGCCAGCAGCTTTTCCGGGACTAATCTCAATGAGCAGTTCTTC	CASSFSGTNLNEQFF
TRBV12-3/TRBV12-4	few	NA	13	TRBJ2-2	TGTGCCAGCACCTCGGCGTTTTCCGGGGAGCTGTTTTTT	CASTSAFSGELFF
TRBV30	NA	TRBD1	13	TRBJ2-7	TGTGCCTGGACCGGGACAGGGAGGGACGAGCAGTACTTC	CAWTGTGRDEQYF
TRBV7-2	NA	TRBD2	15	TRBJ2-3	TGTGCCAGCAGCCGTGACGGGACTAACGCTGATACGCAGTATTTT	CASSRDGTNADTQYF
TRBV20-1	NA	TRBD2	14	TRBJ2-2	TGCAGTGCTAGTAGCGGGAGCTCTCCCGGGGAGCTGTTTTTT	CSASSGSSPGELFF
TRBV12-3/TRBV12-4	few	NA	14	TRBJ2-2	TGTGCCAGCAGTTTACAAGCGGCCACCGGGGAGCTGTTTTTT	CASSLQAATGELFF
TRBV5-1	many	NA	17	TRBJ2-3	TGCGCCAGCAGCTTGGATTTTATAGCGGCTAGCACAGATACGCAGTATTTT	CASSLDFIAASTDTQYF
TRBV18	NA	NA	15	TRBJ2-7	TGTGCCAGCTCACCGAGGGGCCAGCCATCCTACGAGCAGTACTTC	CASSPRGQPSYEQYF
TRBV28	NA	TRBD1	16	TRBJ2-7	TGTGCCAGCAGCTCTACGACGACAGGGGGCTTGTACGAGCAGTACTTC	CASSSTTTGGLYEQYF
TRBV5-4	few	TRBD1	15	TRBJ2-7	TGTGCCAGCAGCTCGCGACAGGGGGATACCTACGAGCAGTACTTC	CASSSRQGDTYEQYF
TRBV29-1	NA	NA	13	TRBJ2-7	TGCAGCGTTGGCGGGCTTCCCACCTACGAGCAGTACTTC	CSVGGLPTYEQYF
TRBV7-2	few	TRBD2	16	TRBJ2-2	TGTGCCAGCAGCTTGCTGGGACTAGCGAACACCGGGGAGCTGTTTTTT	CASSLLGLANTGELFF
TRBV20-1	NA	TRBD2	12	TRBJ2-3	TGCAGCGGATGGGCTAGCGGAGATACGCAGTATTTT	CSGWASGDTQYF
TRBV28	NA	NA	15	TRBJ2-7	TGTGCCAGCAGGTCCCCCAGGACCAGCTCCTACGAGCAGTACTTC	CASRSPRTSSYEQYF
TRBV12-3/TRBV12-4	NA	TRBD1	14	TRBJ2-1	TGTGCCAGCACCCGGGACAGGGTAATAAATGAGCAGTTCTTC	CASTRDRVINEQFF
TRBV14	NA	NA	13	TRBJ2-1	TGTGCCAGCAGCCAAGATAGTGGGCTGGGGCAGTTCTTC	CASSQDSGLGQFF
TRBV6-5	few	NA	13	TRBJ2-4	TGTGCCAGCAGTTCCCCTTCAAGTAACATTCAGTACTTC	CASSSPSSNIQYF
TRBV20-1	NA	NA	12	TRBJ2-7	TGCAGTGCCACGACTGTTAATTACGAGCAGTACTTC	CSATTVNYEQYF
TRBV29-1	many	NA	12	TRBJ2-3	TGCAGCGTGTTGGACGGCACAGATACGCAGTATTTT	CSVLDGTDTQYF
TRBV28	NA	TRBD2	15	TRBJ2-1	TGTGCCAGCAGACAGCGGGAGTCCCCCTACAATGAGCAGTTCTTC	CASRQRESPYNEQFF
TRBV20-1	few	NA	13	TRBJ2-2	TGCAGTGCTAGAGATTTACTTTCCGGGGAGCTGTTTTTT	CSARDLLSGELFF
TRBV29-1	NA	NA	12	TRBJ2-7	TGCAGCGTTGGTCAGGCATCCTACGAGCAGTACTTC	CSVGQASYEQYF
TRBV7-2	NA	NA	15	TRBJ2-3	TGTGCCAGCAGCTACCTGGGACCTACCACAGATACGCAGTATTTT	CASSYLGPTTDTQYF
TRBV5-1	many	TRBD1	14	TRBJ1-1	TGCGCCAGCAGCTTAACAGGGGGCCGGGGTGAAGCTTTCTTT	CASSLTGGRGEAFF
TRBV20-1	NA	TRBD2	15	TRBJ2-3	TGCAGTGCGCACCGCGGGACTAGCGGGGTGGATACGCAGTATTTT	CSAHRGTSGVDTQYF